The rows below give T cell receptor beta chains drawn from one sample of a study of T cells in Graves' hyperthyroidism and ophthalmopathy. TCRdb independently ran MiXCR on the multiplex PCR reads; one entry per CDR3 protein. The repertoire holds about 840,000 distinct CDR3 sequences, with roughly 37% as singletons. Input material: blood. These TCRs come from a man between 18 and 29 years old with Graves' hyperthyroidism. The CDR3 runs from the conserved cysteine through the conserved F or W. A D gene is named only where the DNA matches it firmly. The listing skips clone size in some rows; elsewhere it reads once, few, many or a size class.

size	V	J	D	CDR3	DNA
-	TRBV10-3	TRBJ2-7	TRBD1	CASSQPGQGNNEQYF	TGTGCCAGCAGCCAACCAGGACAGGGCAACAACGAGCAGTACTTC
-	TRBV12-3/TRBV12-4	TRBJ2-2	TRBD2	CASSRTSGELFF	TGTGCCAGCAGCCGGACTAGCGGGGAGCTGTTTTTT
many	TRBV7-8	TRBJ2-5	TRBD2	CASSLEVGGETQYF	TGTGCCAGCAGCTTAGAAGTGGGGGGGGAGACCCAGTACTTC
few	TRBV6-6	TRBJ1-5	-	CASNGESNQPQHF	TGTGCCAGCAACGGAGAAAGCAATCAGCCCCAGCATTTT
few	TRBV24-1	TRBJ1-5	TRBD1	CATRRDRDQPQHF	TGTGCCACGAGAAGGGACAGGGACCAGCCCCAGCATTTT
-	TRBV6-1	TRBJ2-7	TRBD1	CASRQDWTGDYEQYF	TGTGCCAGCAGACAAGACTGGACAGGAGACTACGAGCAGTACTTC
-	TRBV29-1	TRBJ1-2	-	CSVVAGLSNYGYTF	TGCAGCGTTGTGGCGGGACTGTCTAACTATGGCTACACCTTC
few	TRBV10-2	TRBJ2-1	-	CASTGNEQFF	TGCGCCAGCACCGGGAATGAGCAGTTCTTC
many	TRBV29-1	TRBJ1-2	-	CSVEDVGGYGYTF	TGCAGCGTTGAGGATGTGGGAGGCTATGGCTACACCTTC
few	TRBV10-2	TRBJ2-7	TRBD2	CASSFTGLADYEQYF	TGTGCCAGCAGTTTTACAGGACTAGCGGACTACGAGCAGTACTTC
-	TRBV15	TRBJ1-1	-	CATINQGEDTEAFF	TGTGCCACCATAAATCAGGGAGAGGACACTGAAGCTTTCTTT
-	TRBV5-1	TRBJ1-1	-	CASSQRQLGGVTEAFF	TGCGCCAGCAGCCAACGTCAATTAGGGGGGGTCACTGAAGCTTTCTTT
-	TRBV6-5	TRBJ1-5	-	CASREEATGYHQPQHF	TGTGCCAGCAGAGAAGAGGCTACAGGGTACCATCAGCCCCAGCATTTT
-	TRBV19	TRBJ1-5	-	CASSISGRTQPQHF	TGTGCCAGTAGTATTTCTGGGAGAACTCAGCCCCAGCATTTT
once	TRBV5-1	TRBJ1-5	TRBD1	CASRQGALPNQPQHF	TGCGCCAGCAGACAGGGGGCCCTCCCGAATCAGCCCCAGCATTTT
many	TRBV24-1	TRBJ2-2	TRBD2	CATSGTSGDTGELFF	TGTGCCACCAGTGGGACTAGCGGGGACACCGGGGAGCTGTTTTTT
-	TRBV20-1	TRBJ2-6	-	CSARDGGGGANVLTF	TGCAGTGCTAGAGATGGAGGGGGTGGGGCCAACGTCCTGACTTTC
few	TRBV29-1	TRBJ1-1	TRBD1	CSVDPGGTEAFF	TGCAGCGTTGACCCAGGGGGCACTGAAGCTTTCTTT
-	TRBV10-3	TRBJ2-7	-	CAISEDGQEQYF	TGTGCCATCAGTGAGGATGGACAGGAGCAGTACTTC
-	TRBV15	TRBJ2-7	TRBD1	CATSRGQGHPEQYF	TGTGCCACCAGCAGGGGACAGGGCCACCCCGAGCAGTACTTC
-	TRBV2	TRBJ1-4	-	CASSSQFNEKLFF	TGTGCCAGCAGCAGCCAGTTTAATGAAAAACTGTTTTTT
few	TRBV15	TRBJ2-7	-	CATSTTGPEDEQYF	TGTGCCACCAGCACCACGGGACCCGAGGACGAGCAGTACTTC
-	TRBV19	TRBJ1-1	-	CASSHPRQVSTEAFF	TGTGCCAGTAGCCACCCCCGGCAGGTTAGCACTGAAGCTTTCTTT
few	TRBV5-6	TRBJ1-5	-	CASSSGPNSNQPQHF	TGTGCCAGCAGCTCCGGCCCCAATAGCAATCAGCCCCAGCATTTT
few	TRBV29-1	TRBJ1-2	-	CSAQTDGYTF	TGCAGCGCCCAGACCGACGGCTACACCTTC
-	TRBV7-9	TRBJ2-7	-	CASSPGAGSGAYEQYF	TGTGCCAGCAGCCCAGGGGCCGGGAGCGGGGCCTACGAGCAGTACTTC
-	TRBV7-2	TRBJ1-5	-	CASRQGRNSNQPQHF	TGTGCCAGTCGGCAGGGGAGAAATAGCAATCAGCCCCAGCATTTT
-	TRBV29-1	TRBJ1-2	-	CSVTVGASVGYTF	TGCAGCGTTACGGTGGGGGCTTCCGTCGGCTACACCTTC
-	TRBV2	TRBJ2-2	-	CASSPRKGTNTGELFF	TGTGCCAGCAGCCCCAGGAAGGGGACGAACACCGGGGAGCTGTTTTTT
few	TRBV12-3/TRBV12-4	TRBJ2-7	-	CASSLAGAFGEQYF	TGTGCCAGCAGTTTAGCAGGGGCGTTCGGCGAGCAGTACTTC
many	TRBV10-3	TRBJ2-2	-	CAIGREGGELFF	TGTGCCATCGGTAGGGAAGGCGGGGAGCTGTTTTTT
-	TRBV7-8	TRBJ1-5	-	CASSLGPHKDQPQHF	TGTGCCAGCAGCCTCGGACCCCATAAGGATCAGCCCCAGCATTTT
many	TRBV5-1	TRBJ1-4	TRBD1	CASSKDRGKEKLFF	TGCGCCAGCAGCAAGGACAGGGGAAAGGAAAAACTGTTTTTT
-	TRBV10-3	TRBJ1-2	TRBD1	CATGTGGKGYTF	TGTGCCACCGGGACAGGGGGCAAAGGCTACACCTTC
few	TRBV9	TRBJ2-7	-	CASSSGDLEQYF	TGTGCCAGCAGCTCCGGAGACCTCGAGCAGTACTTC
many	TRBV14	TRBJ2-7	-	CASSLNAGVPYEQYF	TGTGCCAGCAGCCTAAATGCCGGGGTCCCCTACGAGCAGTACTTC
-	TRBV15	TRBJ1-6	-	CATSRGDIHSPLHF	TGTGCCACCAGCAGAGGGGACATACATTCACCCCTCCACTTT